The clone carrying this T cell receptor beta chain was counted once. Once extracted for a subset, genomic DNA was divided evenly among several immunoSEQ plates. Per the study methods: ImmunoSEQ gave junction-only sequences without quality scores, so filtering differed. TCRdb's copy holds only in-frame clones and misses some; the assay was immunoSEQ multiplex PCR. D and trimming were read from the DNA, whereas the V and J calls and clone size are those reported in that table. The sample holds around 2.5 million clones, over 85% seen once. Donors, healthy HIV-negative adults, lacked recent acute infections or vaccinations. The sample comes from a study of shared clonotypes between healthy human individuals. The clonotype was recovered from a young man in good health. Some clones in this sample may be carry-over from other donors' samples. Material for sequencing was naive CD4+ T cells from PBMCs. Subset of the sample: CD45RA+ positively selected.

CDR3 sequence reads: CASKTNNYGYTF. The CDR3, as DNA: TGTGCCAGCAAGACCAACAACTATGGCTACACCTTC. The chain couples TRBV9 to TRBJ1-2; D gene uncertain. The germline V gene encodes CDR1 SGDLS and CDR2 YYNGEE. The CDR3 consists of 12 residues. V was cut by 6 bases and J by 2 bases, with 8 bases left in between.